This TCR beta chain was sequenced for a study of early T cells in non-severe SARS-CoV-2 infection. Study-wide background: Chains stayed unpaired after sequencing of bulk RNA from unsorted whole blood. Study-wide results and limits: VDJdb matching skewed toward anti-spike CD8 responses, missing private and CD4 specificities.

The CDR3 loop spans 12 amino acids. The V end lost 7 bases, the J end lost 1 base, and 11 bases lay between the germline ends. Germline V gene data show CDR1 as SQVTM and CDR2 as ANQGSEA. The TCR library protocol was used to attach unique molecular identifiers. These identifiers were attached to individual cDNA molecules. TCRdb redid the calling of the 5' RACE reads with MiXCR, one entry per CDR3 protein. The sample records some 66,000 distinct CDR3 sequences, roughly an eighth being singletons. This clonotype was found a few times. What it recognizes is unknown. The chain employs TRBV29-1 and TRBJ2-7; the D is unclear. Sequences were obtained from whole blood. The receptor's source is an adult who was a healthcare worker with PCR-confirmed SARS-CoV-2 infection or an uninfected control (not recorded which). The CDR3 DNA sequence: TGCAGCGCCTACATCGGATCCTACGAGCAGTACTTC. This sequence encodes CSAYIGSYEQYF.